The next 30 T cell receptor beta chains were all read from a single sample in a study of blood T cell repertoires in COVID-19. The assay was immunoSEQ multiplex PCR, and TCRdb's table has in-frame clones only and misses some. The profile covers approximately 29,000 clones, with 88% appearing a single time and approximately 14% taken by the ten largest. The source material was peripheral blood. The source is a human donor with active COVID-19. The donor label of this sample is uncertain.

This rearrangement joins TRBV5-5 to TRBJ1-2; D not certain. Trimming cost V 2 bases and J 4 bases, with 6 bases left between them. This CDR3 is 12 amino acids long. The germline CDR1 and CDR2 sequences are SGHKS and YYEKEE (reference sequence). The chain's CDR3 is CASSFSLYGYTF. The CDR3 DNA follows: TGTGCCAGCAGCTTCTCACTCTATGGCTACACCTTC.

The chain links TRBV18 to TRBJ2-7; 7 nucleotides line up with TRBD2. Germline CDR1 KGHSH, CDR2 LQKENI. V dropped 10 bases and J dropped 6; count of bases not matched to a gene: 12. The CDR3 spans 13 residues. The CDR3 DNA reads TGTGCCACCGGGGAGGGAGAAGCGGTCGAGCAGTACTTC. Protein product: CATGEGEAVEQYF.

The chain couples TRBV6-6 to TRBJ1-2, with TRBD1 matching 8 bases. Trimming took 10 bases from V and 10 from J; bases not matched to a gene: 11. Germline V CDR1 and CDR2: MNHNY, SVGAGI (reference sequence). The CDR3 length is 12 residues. The CDR3 nucleotides are TGTGCCACCCAAGGGACAGGACCCGACTACACCTTC. This codes for CATQGTGPDYTF.

The rearrangement links TRBV2 to TRBJ2-6, with TRBD1 identical over 8 bases. Germline V gives CDR1 SNHLY, CDR2 FYNNEI. V lost 7 bases to trimming and J lost 0 bases; unmatched junction nucleotides: 11. There are 18 residues in the CDR3. CDR3 sequence reads: CASKGQAPSGSGANVLTF. The DNA for the CDR3 is TGTGCCAGCAAGGGACAGGCCCCTTCTGGCTCTGGGGCCAACGTCCTGACTTTC.

V usage is TRBV4-2 and J usage is TRBJ1-1; D ambiguous. The germline V gene has CDR1 LGHNA and CDR2 YNFKEQ. V was clipped by 1 base and J by 2 bases, with 14 bases between them. The CDR3 length is 16 residues. The CDR3 sequence is CASSQVASRGNTEAFF. CDR3 in DNA: TGTGCCAGCAGCCAAGTGGCCAGCCGGGGTAACACTGAAGCTTTCTTT.

The chain recombines TRBV11-3 with TRBJ2-1, with 7 nucleotides matching TRBD1. There are 15 residues in the CDR3. V shed 1 base, J shed 6 bases, and the junction held 6 bases outside the gene matches. Looked up from germline, CDR1 is SGHNT and CDR2 is YENEEA. CDR3 DNA sequence: TGTGCCAGCAGCTTAGGACAGGGCAGAATCAATGAGCAGTTCTTC. Protein sequence: CASSLGQGRINEQFF. Full variable domain (remainder filled in from reference TRBV11-3 and TRBJ2-1): EAGVVQSPRYKIIEKKQPVAFWCNPISGHNTLYWYLQNLGQGPELLIRYENEEAVDDSQLPKDRFSAERLKGVDSTLKIQPAELGDSAVYLCASSLGQGRINEQFFGPGTRLTVL.

The chain recombines TRBV7-9 with TRBJ2-1, with 8 bases matching TRBD1. V was clipped by 5 bases and J by 5 bases; unmatched bases: 11. Germline V gene lookup returns CDR1 SEHNR and CDR2 FQNEAQ (reference sequence). The CDR3 has 16 residues. CDR3 DNA sequence: TGTGCCAGCAGCCCCGCAGGGGGCAGGGTACACAATGAGCAGTTCTTC. It specifies CASSPAGGRVHNEQFF.

CDR3 in amino acids: CASSIIAGEQFF. The CDR3 region has the DNA TGTGCCAGTAGTATAATAGCGGGGGAGCAGTTCTTC. This chain uses TRBV19 with TRBJ2-1; TRBD2 matches 8 bases. The CDR3 is 12 residues long. Looked up from germline, CDR1 is LNHDA and CDR2 is SQIVND (reference sequence). Germline trimming cut 2 bases from V and 10 bases from J; bases unmatched to any gene: 1.

The rearrangement links TRBV7-6 to TRBJ2-3; no firm D call. Looked up from germline, CDR1 is SGHVS and CDR2 is FNYEAQ. Trimming stripped 3 bases from V and 0 bases from J, with 16 bases between. This CDR3 contains 17 residues. CDR3 DNA sequence: TGTGCCAGCAGCTTCGGATCGGATCGACTTAGCACAGATACGCAGTATTTT. Translated, it gives CASSFGSDRLSTDTQYF.

This rearrangement joins TRBV19 to TRBJ2-7, with TRBD1 matching over 7 bases. From germline, CDR1 is LNHDA and CDR2 SQIVND (reference sequence). The CDR3 runs 15 residues. Trimming removed 5 bases from V and 1 base from J; junction bases left unmatched: 8. The chain's CDR3 is CASSALGTVSYEQYF. The DNA of the CDR3 is TGTGCCAGTAGTGCCCTCGGGACAGTATCCTACGAGCAGTACTTC.

The gene calls are TRBV19 and TRBJ1-1; the match to TRBD1 covers 7 bases. The CDR3 has 14 residues. Trimming removed 4 bases from V and 1 base from J; junction bases left unmatched: 3. Germline CDR1 LNHDA, CDR2 SQIVND (reference sequence). CDR3 loop: CASSTQGGNTEAFF. Here the CDR3 DNA reads TGTGCCAGTAGTACTCAGGGGGGGAACACTGAAGCTTTCTTT.

V and J are TRBV14 and TRBJ2-6, with 8 positions matching TRBD1. This CDR3 has 15 residues. After removal of 1 base from V and 8 bases from J, the junction contained 4 bases not matched to a gene. Germline CDR1 SGHDN, CDR2 FVKESK. The CDR3 spells CASSQVDRASNVLTF. CDR3 DNA sequence: TGTGCCAGCAGCCAAGTGGACAGGGCGTCCAACGTCCTGACTTTC.

The chain is built from TRBV7-9 and TRBJ1-6; D uncertain. In germline, CDR1 is SEHNR, CDR2 FQNEAQ (reference sequence). The CDR3 extends over 13 amino acids. V lost 2 bases to trimming and J lost 11 bases, with 10 bases between them. The CDR3 nucleotides are TGTGCCAGCAGCTTACAGGAAACGACACCCCTCCACTTT. Encoded protein: CASSLQETTPLHF.

The rearrangement links TRBV6-5 to TRBJ1-5; D unclear. Germline V gene lookup returns CDR1 MNHEY and CDR2 SVGAGI. V lost 10 bases to trimming and J lost 1 base, with 11 bases between them. This CDR3 comprises 13 residues. The CDR3 loop is CATNYISNQPQHF. In DNA, the CDR3 is TGTGCCACCAATTATATCAGCAATCAGCCCCAGCATTTT.

The V and J genes are TRBV4-3 and TRBJ1-6, with 7 bases that match TRBD1. V trimming: 0 bases; J trimming: 7 bases; junction bases outside the gene matches: 6. Germline CDR1 reads LGHNA; CDR2 reads YSLEER. The CDR3 totals 16 residues. This chain's CDR3 is CASSQDGNRGNSPLHF. Here the CDR3 DNA reads TGCGCCAGCAGCCAAGATGGAAACAGGGGCAATTCACCCCTCCACTTT.

This clone was seen only a few times. The chain couples TRBV7-6 to TRBJ2-5, with a possible D match to TRBD1 (6 bases). Trimming removed 5 bases at V and 4 bases at J, with 14 bases between. Germline values: CDR1 SGHVS, CDR2 FNYEAQ. This CDR3 has 14 amino acids. The CDR3 loop is CASSRSTGLETQYF. DNA for the CDR3: TGTGCCAGCAGCCGCTCGACAGGTTTAGAGACCCAGTACTTC.

This chain uses TRBV9 with TRBJ2-2; 10 bases agree with TRBD2. Per germline, CDR1 SGDLS and CDR2 YYNGEE. J gave up 3 bases and V 3 bases, and 5 bases lay outside the gene matches. The CDR3 loop spans 16 amino acids. CDR3 in amino acids: CASSATSGVYTGELFF. CDR3 in DNA: TGTGCCAGCAGCGCAACTAGCGGGGTGTACACCGGGGAGCTGTTTTTT.

The gene calls are TRBV7-9 and TRBJ2-3; D might be TRBD2 (5 bases). Germline V gene sequence: CDR1 SEHNR, CDR2 FQNEAQ (reference sequence). The CDR3 runs 16 residues. V was trimmed by 2 bases and J by 2 bases, leaving 14 bases between them. The CDR3 reads CASSLSLAKTTDTQYF. The DNA for the CDR3 is TGTGCCAGCAGCTTATCCCTAGCAAAGACCACAGATACGCAGTATTTT.

This chain links TRBV18 with TRBJ1-5; perhaps TRBD1 as D (5 bases). V lost 3 bases and J 2 bases, leaving 14 bases between the germline ends. The CDR3 spans 16 residues. CDR1 and CDR2 from the germline V gene are KGHSH and LQKENI. CDR3 protein: CASSPAGLTGNQPQHF. CDR3 DNA: TGTGCCAGCTCACCGGCAGGGCTGACGGGCAATCAGCCCCAGCATTTT.

This chain joins TRBV5-1 and TRBJ2-7, with D unclear. Germline V lookup: CDR1 SGHRS, CDR2 YFSETQ. The V end lost 4 bases, the J end lost 5 bases, and 13 bases lay between the germline ends. The CDR3 contains 13 residues. The CDR3 spells CASSIPGFDEQYF. In DNA, the CDR3 is TGCGCCAGCAGCATCCCCGGGTTCGACGAGCAGTACTTC.

The chain has TRBV18 and TRBJ2-5, with D maybe TRBD1 (6 bases). CDR3 length: 15 amino acids. Germline values: CDR1 KGHSH, CDR2 LQKENI. Trimming shortened V by 4 bases and J by 4 bases, and 16 bases separated the two germline ends. CDR3 DNA: TGTGCCAGCTCACGTTATGACGGCAGGGGAGAGACCCAGTACTTC. Translating it yields CASSRYDGRGETQYF.

This chain connects TRBV18 to TRBJ1-3; no reliable D call. The germline V gene encodes CDR1 KGHSH and CDR2 LQKENI. The CDR3 is 13 residues long. V was cut by 8 bases and J by 0 bases, with 8 bases left in between. CDR3 bases: TGTGCCAGCAACCCGAGCTCTGGAAACACCATATATTTT. This codes for CASNPSSGNTIYF. The whole variable domain, filled in from reference TRBV18 and TRBJ1-3, reads NAGVMQNPRHLVRRRGQEARLRCSPMKGHSHVYWYRQLPEEGLKFMVYLQKENIIDESGMPKERFSAEFPKEGPSILRIQQVVRGDSAAYFCASNPSSGNTIYFGEGSWLTVV.

The V call is TRBV6-5, the J call TRBJ1-2, with D hard to call. This CDR3 region has 11 residues. Trimming took off 8 bases at V and 3 bases at J, with 7 bases between the two ends. The germline V gene has CDR1 MNHEY and CDR2 SVGAGI. CDR3 amino acids: CASGPDYGYTF. In DNA form, the CDR3 reads TGTGCCAGCGGGCCCGACTATGGCTACACCTTC.

This clone was detected only once. This chain links TRBV6-5 with TRBJ2-2; D unclear. CDR3 length equals 13 residues. V was pared by 5 bases and J by 4 bases, with 8 bases between. The germline V gene encodes CDR1 MNHEY and CDR2 SVGAGI. CDR3 nucleotide sequence: TGTGCCAGCAGTCCCTGGCCCACCGGGGAGCTGTTTTTT. Its protein is CASSPWPTGELFF.

The gene calls are TRBV19 and TRBJ2-1; 8 bases map to TRBD2. Germline V gives CDR1 LNHDA, CDR2 SQIVND (reference sequence). The V and J ends lost 1 base and 7 bases, in that order; junction bases with no gene match: 6. This CDR3 is 15 amino acids long. CDR3: CASSIGGGPGNEQFF. CDR3 nucleotide sequence: TGTGCCAGTAGTATAGGCGGGGGGCCCGGGAATGAGCAGTTCTTC. Complete variable domain (other parts from reference TRBV19 and TRBJ2-1): DGGITQSPKYLFRKEGQNVTLSCEQNLNHDAMYWYRQDPGQGLRLIYYSQIVNDFQKGDIAEGYSVSREKKESFPLTVTSAQKNPTAFYLCASSIGGGPGNEQFFGPGTRLTVL.

Only one count was recorded for this clone. The V gene is TRBV13, the J gene TRBJ2-3; a possible D gene is TRBD2 (6 bases). The CDR3 extends over 14 amino acids. V lost 7 bases and J 1 base, leaving 12 bases between the germline ends. Germline loops: CDR1 PRHDT, CDR2 FYEKMQ (reference sequence). The CDR3 sequence is CASKDPSGTDTQYF. The CDR3 DNA sequence: TGTGCCAGCAAAGATCCTAGCGGCACAGATACGCAGTATTTT.

In nucleotides, the CDR3 is TGTGCCAGCAGTTTAAATGAGGGATTGGATGGCTACACCTTC. It codes for CASSLNEGLDGYTF. The chain combines TRBV27 with TRBJ1-2; D ambiguous. Trimming removed 2 bases from V and 6 bases from J, with 13 bases in between. The length of the CDR3 is 14 residues. Germline V gene sequence: CDR1 MNHEY, CDR2 SMNVEV (reference sequence).

Only one count was recorded for this clone. CDR3 sequence reads: CASSLAGGNEKLFF. The DNA for the CDR3 is TGTGCCAGCAGCTTAGCAGGGGGGAATGAAAAACTGTTTTTT. This sequence joins TRBV11-2 and TRBJ1-4; 7 bases map to TRBD1. The CDR3 contains 14 residues. Germline CDR1 and CDR2: SGHAT and FQNNGV. The trim removed 1 base at V and 5 bases at J, leaving 1 base unmatched.

This chain connects TRBV27 to TRBJ1-6; no reliable D call. Trimming shortened V by 2 bases and J by 7 bases, and 15 bases separated the two germline ends. The CDR3 runs 16 residues. Germline-derived CDR1 and CDR2 are MNHEY and SMNVEV (reference sequence). The CDR3 DNA reads as TGTGCCAGCAGTTTAGAGGGAGTTGGTTGGAATTCACCCCTCCACTTT. Translation gives CASSLEGVGWNSPLHF.

V and J are TRBV4-3 and TRBJ1-2; possibly TRBD1 for D (5 bases). The CDR3 is 15 residues long. The V and J ends lost 3 bases and 6 bases respectively, with 17 bases between them. Germline-derived CDR1 and CDR2 are LGHNA and YSLEER. The CDR3 region has the DNA TGCGCCAGCAGCCACCGGGGGTCGGGCTCGGATGGCTACACCTTC. Translating gives CASSHRGSGSDGYTF.